This T cell receptor beta chain was recorded in a study of T cell responses to AZD1222 COVID-19 vaccine. A remark on this clone: Its target is unknown.

The study's findings and limits: Females outnumbered males among donors, who were mostly white British; clonal diversity was possibly underestimated. Baseline seropositives among AZD1222 recipients totaled only 5 to 7.

Produced via immunoSEQ multiplex PCR; TCRdb's table is partial and in-frame only. The sample gives 150,000 to 200,000 clones, roughly 93% of which show up once; over 7.5% is in the top ten. Germline trimming cut 6 bases from V and 3 bases from J; bases unmatched to any gene: 8. CDR1 and CDR2 (germline): MDHEN, SYDVKM. CDR3 length: 15 residues. The chain has TRBV28 and TRBJ1-5; TRBD1 matches at 7 bases. The specimen comprised peripheral blood, sampled on day 0 of AZD1222 vaccination. The clonotype was recovered from an adult in good health. The CDR3 sequence: CASRRPGQNNQPQHF. DNA of the CDR3: TGTGCCAGCAGACGCCCGGGACAGAACAATCAGCCCCAGCATTTT.